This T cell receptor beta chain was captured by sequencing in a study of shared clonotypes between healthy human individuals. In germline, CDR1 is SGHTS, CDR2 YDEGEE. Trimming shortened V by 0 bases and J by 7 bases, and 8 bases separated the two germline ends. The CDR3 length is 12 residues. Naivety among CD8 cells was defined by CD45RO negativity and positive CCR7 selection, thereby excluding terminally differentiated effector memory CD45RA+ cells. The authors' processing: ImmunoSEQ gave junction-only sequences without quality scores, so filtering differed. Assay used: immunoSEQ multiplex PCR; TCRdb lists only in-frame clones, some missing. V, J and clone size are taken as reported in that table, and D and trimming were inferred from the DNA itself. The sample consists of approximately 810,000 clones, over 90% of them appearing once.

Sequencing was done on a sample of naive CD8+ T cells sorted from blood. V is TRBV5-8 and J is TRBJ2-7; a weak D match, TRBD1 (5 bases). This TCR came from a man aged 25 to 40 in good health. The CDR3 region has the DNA TGTGCCAGCAGCTTGGTAGGGGTAGAGCAGTACTTC. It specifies CASSLVGVEQYF.